This T cell receptor (beta chain) was observed in a study of blood T cell repertoires in COVID-19. In the study overall: COVID-19 samples, acute and convalescent, were from the United States, Italy and Spain. PBMCs, B-cell-depleted T cells, or T cells provided the cDNA or gDNA that made up the material.

V trimming: 1 base; J trimming: 5 bases; junction bases outside the gene matches: 2. Germline V gives CDR1 GTSNPN, CDR2 SVGIG (reference sequence). There are 14 residues in the CDR3. Authors' processing steps: By means of reference gene primer amplification, nucleated cell counts were estimated. Profiled with immunoSEQ multiplex PCR; TCRdb holds only in-frame clones, not every one. V, J and clone size reflect that table, while D and trimming were determined from the DNA. This sample has some 94,000 clones, with 72% found just once. In its sample, this clone was seen a few times. The V and J genes are TRBV30 and TRBJ1-6, with 7 bases aligning to TRBD1. Material for sequencing was peripheral blood. The receptor was derived from a woman in her sixties or seventies in a cohort sampled during active or convalescent COVID-19. The CDR3 loop is CAWSEGGDNSPLHF. In DNA form, the CDR3 reads TGTGCCTGGAGTGAAGGGGGCGATAATTCACCCCTCCACTTT.